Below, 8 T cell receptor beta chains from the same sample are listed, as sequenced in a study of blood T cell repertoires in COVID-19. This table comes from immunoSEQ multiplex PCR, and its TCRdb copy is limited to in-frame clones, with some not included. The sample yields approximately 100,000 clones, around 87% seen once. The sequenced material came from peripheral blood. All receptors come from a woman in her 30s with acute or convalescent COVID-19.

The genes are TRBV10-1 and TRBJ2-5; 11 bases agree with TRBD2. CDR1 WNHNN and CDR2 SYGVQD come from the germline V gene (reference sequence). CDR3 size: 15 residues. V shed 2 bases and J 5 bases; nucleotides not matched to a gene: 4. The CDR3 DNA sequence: TGCGCCAGCAGTGAGGCTAGCGGGGGGTTGGAGACCCAGTACTTC. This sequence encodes CASSEASGGLETQYF.

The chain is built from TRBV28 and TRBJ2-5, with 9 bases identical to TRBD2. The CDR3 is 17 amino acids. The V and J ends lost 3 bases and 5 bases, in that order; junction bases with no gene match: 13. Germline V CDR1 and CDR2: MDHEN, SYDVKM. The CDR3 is CASSLGPGGGARETQYF. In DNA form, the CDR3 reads TGTGCCAGCAGTTTGGGACCTGGCGGGGGGGCCCGTGAGACCCAGTACTTC.

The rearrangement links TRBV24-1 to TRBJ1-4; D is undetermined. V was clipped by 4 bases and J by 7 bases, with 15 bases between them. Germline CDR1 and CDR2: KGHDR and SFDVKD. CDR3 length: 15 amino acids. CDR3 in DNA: TGTGCCACCAGTGACCCCAGGTTGCGGGGTGAAAAACTGTTTTTT. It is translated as CATSDPRLRGEKLFF.

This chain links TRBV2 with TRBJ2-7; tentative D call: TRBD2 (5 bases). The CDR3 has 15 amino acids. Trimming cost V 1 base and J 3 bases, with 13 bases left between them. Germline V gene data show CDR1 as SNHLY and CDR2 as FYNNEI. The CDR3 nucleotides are TGTGCCAGCAGTGAAGTTTGGACCGGGAACTACGAGCAGTACTTC. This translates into CASSEVWTGNYEQYF.

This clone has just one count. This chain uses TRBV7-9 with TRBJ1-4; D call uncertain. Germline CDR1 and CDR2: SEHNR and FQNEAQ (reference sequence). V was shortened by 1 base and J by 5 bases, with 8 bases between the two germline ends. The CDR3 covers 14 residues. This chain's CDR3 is CASSLGTGNEKLFF. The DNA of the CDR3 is TGTGCCAGCAGCTTAGGGACGGGGAATGAAAAACTGTTTTTT.

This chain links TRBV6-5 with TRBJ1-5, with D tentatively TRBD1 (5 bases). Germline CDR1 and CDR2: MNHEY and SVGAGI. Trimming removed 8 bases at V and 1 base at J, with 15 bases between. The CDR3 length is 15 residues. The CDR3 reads CASAQGTWSNQPQHF. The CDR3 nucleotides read TGTGCCAGCGCCCAGGGAACGTGGAGCAATCAGCCCCAGCATTTT.

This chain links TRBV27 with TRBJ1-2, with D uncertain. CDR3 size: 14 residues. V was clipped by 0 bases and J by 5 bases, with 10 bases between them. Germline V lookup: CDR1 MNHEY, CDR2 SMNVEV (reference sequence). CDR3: CASSLSKTKYGYTF. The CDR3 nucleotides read TGTGCCAGCAGTTTATCCAAAACAAAGTATGGCTACACCTTC.

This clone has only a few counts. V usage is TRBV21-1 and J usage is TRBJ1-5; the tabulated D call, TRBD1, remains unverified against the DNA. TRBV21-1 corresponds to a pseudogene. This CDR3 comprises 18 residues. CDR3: CASSKGQDRGGRNQPQHF. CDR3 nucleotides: TGTGCCAGCAGCAAGGGACAGGATAGAGGGGGCCGCAATCAGCCCCAGCATTTT.